One sample yielded the 32 T cell receptor beta chains listed below, sequenced in a study of T cells in Graves' hyperthyroidism and ophthalmopathy. The investigators amplified TCR beta CDR3 regions from RNA transcripts. In the first-round RT-PCR of the TCR CDR3, the HTBI primer set was used. TCRdb analysed the multiplex PCR reads with MiXCR anew, one entry per CDR3 protein. The sample lists 400,000 to 450,000 distinct CDR3 sequences, roughly 14% occurring once. The specimen was blood. The source of these receptors is a man in his late teens or twenties with Graves' ophthalmopathy.

There are many counts of this clonotype. The J gene is TRBJ2-3, the V gene TRBV29-1, with 7 nucleotides matching TRBD2. After removal of 7 bases from V and 6 bases from J, the junction contained 7 bases not matched to a gene. In germline, CDR1 is SQVTM, CDR2 ANQGSEA. The CDR3 is 12 amino acids. CDR3 in DNA: TGCAGCGGGGGACGGGGAGGGGATACGCAGTATTTT. Encoded protein: CSGGRGGDTQYF.

This clonotype was seen more than once but under ten times. The chain is built from TRBV19 and TRBJ2-4; 12 nucleotides match TRBD2. V lost 5 bases to trimming and J lost 1 base; unmatched junction nucleotides: 6. The CDR3 is 17 amino acids. Germline V gene sequence: CDR1 LNHDA, CDR2 SQIVND (reference sequence). The CDR3 coding sequence is TGTGCCAGTAGTCCCCGACTAGCGGGAGCTGCCAAAAACATTCAGTACTTC. Protein sequence: CASSPRLAGAAKNIQYF. Full variable domain (missing parts from reference TRBV19 and TRBJ2-4): DGGITQSPKYLFRKEGQNVTLSCEQNLNHDAMYWYRQDPGQGLRLIYYSQIVNDFQKGDIAEGYSVSREKKESFPLTVTSAQKNPTAFYLCASSPRLAGAAKNIQYFGAGTRLSVL.

This clonotype was counted at least ten times. The rearrangement links TRBV7-2 to TRBJ2-5; 10 bases line up with TRBD1. The trim removed 5 bases at V and 5 bases at J, leaving 11 bases unmatched. The CDR3 spans 16 residues. Germline CDR1 is SGHTA and CDR2 is FQGNSA. This CDR3 reads CASSLTRDRGRETQYF. CDR3 bases: TGTGCCAGCAGCCTAACCCGGGACAGGGGTAGGGAGACCCAGTACTTC.

This clonotype was counted many times. The chain employs TRBV11-2 and TRBJ2-1; 16 bases fit TRBD2. V was clipped by 5 bases and J by 2 bases; unmatched bases: 6. Per germline, CDR1 SGHAT and CDR2 FQNNGV. This CDR3 spans 18 amino acids. The CDR3 is CASSPGTSGRGPYNEQFF. The CDR3 coding sequence is TGTGCCAGCAGCCCCGGGACTAGCGGGAGGGGGCCCTACAATGAGCAGTTCTTC. Variable domain in full (rest from reference TRBV11-2 and TRBJ2-1): EAGVAQSPRYKIIEKRQSVAFWCNPISGHATLYWYQQILGQGPKLLIQFQNNGVVDDSQLPKDRFSAERLKGVDSTLKIQPAKLEDSAVYLCASSPGTSGRGPYNEQFFGPGTRLTVL.

The sample holds many counts of this clonotype. V and J are TRBV6-1 and TRBJ1-5; unclear D gene. Trimming removed 2 bases from V and 6 bases from J, with 2 bases in between. The germline CDR1 and CDR2 sequences are MNHNS and SASEGT. The CDR3 runs to 11 residues. This CDR3 reads CASSEIQPQHF. The CDR3 nucleotides are TGTGCCAGCAGTGAAATTCAGCCCCAGCATTTT.

This clonotype was seen many times. The CDR3 coding sequence is TGTGCCAGCAGCTTAGAACGGTATTATGGCTACACCTTC. It encodes CASSLERYYGYTF. The rearrangement joins TRBV11-2 to TRBJ1-2; D remains unclear. This CDR3 has 13 residues. Germline V lookup: CDR1 SGHAT, CDR2 FQNNGV. V was pared by 0 bases and J by 5 bases, with 7 bases between.

This chain connects TRBV7-8 to TRBJ2-1; TRBD1 aligns across 10 bases. CDR1 and CDR2 (germline): SGHVS, FQNEAQ. J gave up 0 bases and V 1 base, and 3 bases lay outside the gene matches. The CDR3 runs 17 residues. The CDR3 DNA is TGTGCCAGCAGCTTAGGGGGACAGGGGAGCTCCTACAATGAGCAGTTCTTC. The encoded protein is CASSLGGQGSSYNEQFF.

This clonotype was seen many times. This sequence joins TRBV3-1 and TRBJ1-2, with TRBD1 matching over 7 bases. J gave up 3 bases and V 4 bases, and 14 bases lay outside the gene matches. The CDR3 spans 17 residues. Germline assignment: CDR1 LGHDT and CDR2 YNNKEL (reference sequence). For the CDR3, the DNA is TGTGCCAGCAGCCCGTCCCGGGACAGAGGGGTTTACTATGGCTACACCTTC. Its translation is CASSPSRDRGVYYGYTF. The complete variable domain, with remaining parts taken from reference TRBV3-1 and TRBJ1-2, reads DTAVSQTPKYLVTQMGNDKSIKCEQNLGHDTMYWYKQDSKKFLKIMFSYNNKELIINETVPNRFSPKSPDKAHLNLHINSLELGDSAVYFCASSPSRDRGVYYGYTFGSGTRLTVV.

In its sample, this clonotype was seen many times. The chain is built from TRBV5-5 and TRBJ2-7, with 9 bases matching TRBD1. V was pared by 5 bases and J by 2 bases, with 5 bases of the junction left unmatched. CDR3 length equals 14 residues. Germline lookup yields CDR1 SGHKS and CDR2 YYEKEE (reference sequence). CDR3 nucleotide sequence: TGTGCCAGCAGTTACGGGACAGGGCCCTACGAGCAGTACTTC. Its translation is CASSYGTGPYEQYF.

The chain joins TRBV25-1 to TRBJ1-5, with D possibly being TRBD1 (6 bases). This CDR3 is built from 15 residues. Trimming shortened V by 3 bases and J by 5 bases, and 14 bases separated the two germline ends. Germline-derived CDR1 and CDR2 are MGHDK and SYGVNS. CDR3 sequence: CASSDTNRDDQPQHF. Here the CDR3 DNA reads TGTGCCAGCAGTGATACTAACAGGGACGATCAGCCCCAGCATTTT. The full variable domain, in which reference TRBV25-1 and TRBJ1-5 provide the parts outside the CDR3, is EADIYQTPRYLVIGTGKKITLECSQTMGHDKMYWYQQDPGMELHLIHYSYGVNSTEKGDLSSESTVSRIRTEHFPLTLESARPSHTSQYLCASSDTNRDDQPQHFGDGTRLSIL.

The CDR3, as DNA: TGTGCCAGCTCTCCCTATGTCACTGAAGCTTTCTTT. Its translation: CASSPYVTEAFF. The V call is TRBV18, the J call TRBJ1-1, with D hard to call. With 6 bases removed from V and 4 bases from J, the gap between germline ends came to 9 bases. The CDR3 loop spans 12 amino acids. Looked up from germline, CDR1 is KGHSH and CDR2 is LQKENI.

This clonotype was observed many times. This chain joins TRBV11-2 and TRBJ2-7; D possibly corresponds to TRBD1 (6 bases). The CDR3 totals 14 residues. Trimming pared 3 bases from V and 9 bases from J, leaving 18 bases between. The germline V gene encodes CDR1 SGHAT and CDR2 FQNNGV. CDR3 DNA: TGTGCCAGCAGCTTCCGGGACAAGAGGGTTGGGCAGTACTTC. As protein: CASSFRDKRVGQYF.

This clonotype was seen ten or more times. V is TRBV13 and J is TRBJ1-2; D remains unclear. The CDR3 has 14 residues. In germline, CDR1 is PRHDT, CDR2 FYEKMQ (reference sequence). Trimming pared 5 bases from V and 3 bases from J, leaving 13 bases between. CDR3 nucleotides: TGTGCCAGCAGCGGGTGGGGAACGGACTATGGCTACACCTTC. Its translation is CASSGWGTDYGYTF.

This clonotype was counted only a few times. This chain links TRBV10-1 with TRBJ2-3; D unresolved. Germline assignment: CDR1 WNHNN and CDR2 SYGVQD (reference sequence). The CDR3 spans 15 residues. Trimming took off 0 bases at V and 0 bases at J, with 7 bases between the two ends. CDR3 DNA sequence: TGCGCCAGCAGTGAGTCCTCGACTAGCACAGATACGCAGTATTTT. Protein sequence: CASSESSTSTDTQYF.

The V and J genes are TRBV4-1 and TRBJ1-4; D not resolved. This CDR3 spans 14 amino acids. Trimming left V 1 base short and J 8 bases short, with 11 bases between. Germline CDR1 is MGHRA and CDR2 is YSYEKL. CDR3 nucleotide sequence: TGCGCCAGCAGCCAAGTCGAAACGGAAGAAAAACTGTTTTTT. Translation gives CASSQVETEEKLFF.

As to this clonotype: This CDR3 fails to terminate in the conserved phenylalanine or tryptophan, so it likely reflects a read error. V and J are TRBV7-8 and TRBJ2-5; no clear D. Trimming took 5 bases from V and 0 from J, leaving 1 base between them. CDR3 length equals 11 residues. CDR1 SGHVS and CDR2 FQNEAQ come from the germline V gene. CDR3 bases: TGTGCCAGCAGCCACCAAGAGACCCAGTACCTC. Translated, it gives CASSHQETQYL.

This clonotype was seen a few times. The gene calls are TRBV30 and TRBJ1-3; TRBD1 matches at 8 bases. CDR1 and CDR2 (germline): GTSNPN, SVGIG (reference sequence). Germline trimming cut 2 bases from V and 3 bases from J; bases unmatched to any gene: 3. The CDR3 is made up of 14 amino acids. The CDR3 sequence: CAWSTGQDGNTIYF. The CDR3 DNA reads as TGTGCCTGGAGTACGGGACAGGATGGAAACACCATATATTTT.

At least ten counts were recorded for this clonotype. The chain links TRBV11-3 to TRBJ2-3, with 8 bases lining up with TRBD2. With 5 bases clipped from V and 1 base from J, the junction kept 8 bases outside the gene matches. This CDR3 contains 16 residues. Per the germline V gene, CDR1 is SGHNT and CDR2 is YENEEA. CDR3 region: CASSPPTSGGTDTQYF. CDR3 in DNA: TGTGCCAGCAGCCCGCCTACTAGCGGAGGCACAGATACGCAGTATTTT. The variable domain in full, completed from reference TRBV11-3 and TRBJ2-3, reads EAGVVQSPRYKIIEKKQPVAFWCNPISGHNTLYWYLQNLGQGPELLIRYENEEAVDDSQLPKDRFSAERLKGVDSTLKIQPAELGDSAVYLCASSPPTSGGTDTQYFGPGTRLTVL.

The rearrangement joins TRBV19 to TRBJ2-1; the match to TRBD2 covers 7 bases. The V segment lost 3 bases and the J segment 10 bases; nucleotides outside the gene matches: 9. Per the germline V gene, CDR1 is LNHDA and CDR2 is SQIVND (reference sequence). This CDR3 comprises 14 residues. CDR3 loop: CASSILGTSVEQFF. CDR3 sequence (DNA): TGTGCCAGTAGTATTTTGGGCACTAGCGTCGAGCAGTTCTTC.

The gene calls are TRBV18 and TRBJ2-5, with 13 bases that match TRBD2. The ends lost 3 bases at V and 5 bases at J; junction bases unmatched: 9. This CDR3 has 17 amino acids. Germline V CDR1 and CDR2: KGHSH, LQKENI. The CDR3 DNA sequence: TGTGCCAGCTCACCGAACGGACTAGCGGGGGTCCGGGAGACCCAGTACTTC. Its translation is CASSPNGLAGVRETQYF.

This clonotype has more than one count but fewer than ten. A much larger clone is a single base away; this may be a read error. The chain combines TRBV12-3 or TRBV12-4 with TRBJ2-7; D gene unclear. The length of the CDR3 is 13 residues. The CDR3 spells CAGSHGNAGEQYF. CDR3 sequence (DNA): TGTGCCGGCAGTCATGGGAATGCCGGGGAGCAGTACTTC.

This clonotype was seen many times. The J gene is TRBJ2-5, the V gene TRBV20-1, with no clear D. V was trimmed by 3 bases and J by 4 bases, leaving 3 bases between them. This CDR3 is built from 10 residues. Germline values: CDR1 DFQATT, CDR2 SNEGSKA (reference sequence). This CDR3 is CSASGETQYF. The CDR3 region has the DNA TGCAGTGCTAGCGGAGAGACCCAGTACTTC.

This clonotype was seen at least ten times. The rearrangement joins TRBV3-1 to TRBJ1-2, with D tentatively TRBD1 (6 bases). Germline V gene lookup returns CDR1 LGHDT and CDR2 YNNKEL (reference sequence). The CDR3 extends over 16 amino acids. The V and J ends lost 5 bases and 7 bases respectively, with 23 bases between them. In DNA, the CDR3 is TGTGCCAGCAGCAACCCTGGGGGGCAGGGGAGTTTTGGCTACACCTTC. Its protein product is CASSNPGGQGSFGYTF.

This clonotype was recorded a few times. The chain carries TRBV5-1 and TRBJ1-6; D call uncertain. CDR1 is SGHRS, CDR2 YFSETQ, per germline. This CDR3 comprises 16 residues. Trimming took off 1 base at V and 0 bases at J, with 8 bases between the two ends. The CDR3 sequence is CASSLKTGSYNSPLHF. In DNA, the CDR3 is TGCGCCAGCAGCTTGAAGACTGGCTCCTATAATTCACCCCTCCACTTT.

This clonotype was observed many times. The DNA for the CDR3 is TGTGCCAGCAGTAAAGTATTTGAGACAAACTATGGCTACACCTTC. It specifies CASSKVFETNYGYTF. The rearrangement joins TRBV7-9 to TRBJ1-2; D is uncertain. V lost 6 bases, J lost 2 bases, and 16 bases lay in between. Germline CDR1 reads SEHNR; CDR2 reads FQNEAQ (reference sequence). There are 15 residues in the CDR3.

This clonotype showed up many times. J is TRBJ2-5 and V is TRBV2; 10 nucleotides align to TRBD2. Germline V gene sequence: CDR1 SNHLY, CDR2 FYNNEI. Trimming removed 2 bases from V and 5 bases from J; junction bases left unmatched: 5. The length of the CDR3 is 15 residues. CDR3 residues: CASSEQRGGLETQYF. The CDR3 nucleotides read TGTGCCAGCAGTGAACAGCGGGGGGGCCTCGAGACCCAGTACTTC.

This clonotype was detected ten times or more. The rearrangement joins TRBV19 to TRBJ2-1, with 9 bases identical to TRBD2. The trim removed 9 bases at V and 1 base at J, leaving 7 bases unmatched. This CDR3 has 15 amino acids. Germline CDR1 and CDR2: LNHDA and SQIVND (reference sequence). The CDR3 DNA follows: TGTGCCAGCAGCCCCCTAGCGGGATCCTACAATGAGCAGTTCTTC. The encoded protein is CASSPLAGSYNEQFF.

A few counts support this clonotype. The chain combines TRBV28 with TRBJ2-7; 7 bases agree with TRBD1. The CDR3 is 13 residues long. Germline V CDR1 and CDR2: MDHEN, SYDVKM. In nucleotides, the CDR3 is TGTGTGATAGGGGGCAGAAGCTCCTACGAGCAGTACTTC. It specifies CVIGGRSSYEQYF.

This clonotype was observed a few times. The genes are TRBV9 and TRBJ2-7; 10 bases agree with TRBD1. This CDR3 spans 15 amino acids. The germline V gene has CDR1 SGDLS and CDR2 YYNGEE. V was pared by 4 bases and J by 6 bases, with 10 bases of the junction left unmatched. CDR3 in amino acids: CASSTSGTGDLEQYF. The CDR3 DNA reads as TGTGCCAGCAGCACCTCCGGGACAGGGGATCTCGAGCAGTACTTC.

This clonotype was observed many times. The chain links TRBV2 to TRBJ2-7; tentative D call: TRBD1 (6 bases). Germline V lookup: CDR1 SNHLY, CDR2 FYNNEI. The germline V and J ends were trimmed by 6 bases and 0 bases, with 9 bases remaining between them. The CDR3 contains 13 residues. CDR3 sequence reads: CASRTGSSYEQYF. The DNA of the CDR3 is TGTGCCAGCAGAACAGGGAGCTCCTACGAGCAGTACTTC. Together with reference TRBV2 and TRBJ2-7, the CDR3 gives the full variable domain: EPEVTQTPSHQVTQMGQEVILRCVPISNHLYFYWYRQILGQKVEFLVSFYNNEISEKSEIFDDQFSVERPDGSNFTLKIRSTKLEDSAMYFCASRTGSSYEQYFGPGTRLTVT.

In this sample, this clonotype turned up many times. The rearrangement joins TRBV29-1 to TRBJ2-3; D is undetermined. CDR1 and CDR2 from the germline V gene are SQVTM and ANQGSEA. Trimming left V 7 bases short and J 2 bases short, with 10 bases between. CDR3 size: 12 residues. CDR3 DNA sequence: TGCAGCGCCATGCAAAACACAGATACGCAGTATTTT. Amino acid sequence: CSAMQNTDTQYF.

The sample holds many counts of this clonotype. The gene calls are TRBV28 and TRBJ2-4; 7 bases fit TRBD1. V lost 2 bases, J lost 6 bases, and 7 bases stayed unmatched. Germline values: CDR1 MDHEN, CDR2 SYDVKM. There are 15 residues in the CDR3. CDR3 protein: CASSLPGGKGNIQYF. The CDR3 bases are TGTGCCAGCAGTTTACCAGGGGGTAAGGGAAACATTCAGTACTTC.